This is a list of T cell receptor beta chains from one sample in a study of T cells in tuberculosis. The protocol was immunoSEQ multiplex PCR, while the TCRdb copy is restricted to in-frame clones and leaves out a portion. Counted here are some 49,000 clones, more than 90% occurring once; the ten biggest clones make up 1.4%. Material: PBMCs, obtained at tuberculosis diagnosis. Receptor source: an adult with tuberculosis. CDR3s leave out the opening cysteine and the closing phenylalanine or tryptophan. The order of the fields is V gene, D gene, J gene, CDR3 protein. D genes are given only for firm matches.

>TRBV19|-|TRBJ1-2
ASSILEGGEPRYGYT
>TRBV5-4|-|TRBJ2-7
ASSPGRDSHYEQY
>TRBV6-1|-|TRBJ2-7
ASSEALQGTYEQY
>TRBV29-1|-|TRBJ1-1
SVEGRTEAF
>TRBV6-5|-|TRBJ1-2
ASTRSGGLEGYT
>TRBV9|-|TRBJ1-2
ASSVSGTPNYGYT
>TRBV7-8|TRBD2|TRBJ2-3
ASSYFSGRSDTQY
>TRBV6-5|TRBD1|TRBJ2-1
ASSYVRDRGSREQF
>TRBV5-4|-|TRBJ2-5
ASSPEVVQETQY
>TRBV4-2|-|TRBJ2-2
ASSQEVSRTGELF
>TRBV4-2|TRBD2|TRBJ2-6
ASSQGLAGASGANVLT
>TRBV7-9|-|TRBJ1-2
ASHTTAYGYT
>TRBV9|TRBD2|TRBJ2-2
ASSVLSGITNTGELF
>TRBV7-2|TRBD1|TRBJ1-2
ASSQTGNYGYT
>TRBV19|TRBD2|TRBJ2-2
ASRPASGANTGELF
>TRBV6-6|-|TRBJ1-1
ASSYRGGSEGTEAF
>TRBV9|-|TRBJ1-2
ASSPDLGPRGGLGYT
>TRBV7-9|TRBD2|TRBJ2-1
ASSLALNSGSRNEQF
>TRBV28|-|TRBJ1-4
ASSPRGATNEKLF
>TRBV2|TRBD1|TRBJ2-5
ASKGTGAVGETQY
>TRBV6-6|-|TRBJ1-2
ASRREGYGYT
>TRBV9|TRBD1|TRBJ2-1
ASSVILGGEQF
>TRBV4-2|-|TRBJ2-3
ASSPTVGLRATDTQY
>TRBV15|TRBD1|TRBJ1-4
ATSRDLAGGSEKLF
>TRBV30|-|TRBJ1-6
AWDSSYNSPLH
>TRBV7-3|-|TRBJ2-2
ASSPPVPGELF
>TRBV6-1|-|TRBJ1-5
ASSEPGLEPPQH
>TRBV7-3|-|TRBJ2-1
ASSLTGYNEQF